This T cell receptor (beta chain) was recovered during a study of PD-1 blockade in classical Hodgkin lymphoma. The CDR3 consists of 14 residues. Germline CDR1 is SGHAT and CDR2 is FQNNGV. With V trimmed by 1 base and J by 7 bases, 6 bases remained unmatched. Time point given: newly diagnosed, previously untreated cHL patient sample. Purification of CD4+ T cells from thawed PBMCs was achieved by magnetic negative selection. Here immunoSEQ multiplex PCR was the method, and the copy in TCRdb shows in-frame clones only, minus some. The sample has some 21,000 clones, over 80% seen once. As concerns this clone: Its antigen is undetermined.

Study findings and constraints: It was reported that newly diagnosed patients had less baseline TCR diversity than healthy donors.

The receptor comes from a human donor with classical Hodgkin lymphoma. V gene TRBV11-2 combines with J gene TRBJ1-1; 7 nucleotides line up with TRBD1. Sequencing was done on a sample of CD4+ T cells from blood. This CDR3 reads CASSLGGTVGEAFF. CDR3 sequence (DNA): TGTGCCAGCAGCTTAGGTGGGACAGTCGGTGAAGCTTTCTTT.